This passage covers 17 T cell receptor beta chains from one sample sequenced in a study of OX40 agonist ivuxolimab in advanced cancers. Measured with immunoSEQ multiplex PCR; TCRdb has only the in-frame clones, and not every one. The sample includes tens of thousands of clones, 85% to 90% seen only once; the top ten take approximately 1.9%. The specimen was CD4+ or CD8+ T cells sorted from blood, collected in a trial of the OX40 agonist ivuxolimab. The receptor set was obtained from an adult with an advanced solid tumor such as melanoma, head and neck, liver or kidney cancer.

The V gene is TRBV6-1, the J gene TRBJ1-2, with 9 bases matching TRBD1. V trimming: 4 bases; J trimming: 0 bases; junction bases outside the gene matches: 12. The CDR3 runs to 18 residues. Germline lookup yields CDR1 MNHNS and CDR2 SASEGT. CDR3 sequence: CASSATPGQGGANYGYTF. CDR3 nucleotide sequence: TGTGCCAGCAGTGCCACACCGGGACAGGGAGGGGCTAACTATGGCTACACCTTC.

The rearrangement joins TRBV13 to TRBJ1-2; D is uncertain. Trimming pared 0 bases from V and 0 bases from J, leaving 8 bases between. Germline assignment: CDR1 PRHDT and CDR2 FYEKMQ (reference sequence). This CDR3 has 15 amino acids. The chain's CDR3 is CASSLGTVSNYGYTF. The CDR3 DNA is TGTGCCAGCAGCTTAGGGACCGTTTCTAACTATGGCTACACCTTC.

This clone has only one observation. CDR3 bases: TGTGCCAGCAGTGACCGGGAGAACACTGAAGCTTTCTTT. Translating gives CASSDRENTEAFF. V is TRBV6-4 and J is TRBJ1-1; D not resolved. Looked up from germline, CDR1 is MRHNA and CDR2 is SNTAGT. Between the trimmed V and J ends, which lost 2 bases and 1 base, there was a span of 5 bases. The CDR3 extends over 13 amino acids.

The chain employs TRBV5-1 and TRBJ2-3, with TRBD1 identical over 12 bases. The germline gives CDR1 SGHRS, CDR2 YFSETQ. This CDR3 contains 17 residues. V shed 3 bases, J shed 0 bases, and the junction held 5 bases outside the gene matches. CDR3 loop: CASSSGQGAPSTDTQYF. The CDR3 coding sequence is TGCGCCAGCAGCTCGGGACAGGGGGCGCCGAGCACAGATACGCAGTATTTT.

V usage is TRBV19 and J usage is TRBJ2-7; TRBD2 is a possible D gene (6 bases). There are 15 residues in the CDR3. Trimming removed 7 bases at V and 2 bases at J, with 18 bases between. In germline, CDR1 is LNHDA, CDR2 SQIVND (reference sequence). CDR3 DNA: TGTGCCAGTACCCTAGGACCGGGACTCCCCTACGAGCAGTACTTC. Encoded protein: CASTLGPGLPYEQYF. Variable domain in full (rest from reference TRBV19 and TRBJ2-7): DGGITQSPKYLFRKEGQNVTLSCEQNLNHDAMYWYRQDPGQGLRLIYYSQIVNDFQKGDIAEGYSVSREKKESFPLTVTSAQKNPTAFYLCASTLGPGLPYEQYFGPGTRLTVT.

The chain joins TRBV11-2 to TRBJ2-1; TRBD2 might be the D (5 bases). This CDR3 comprises 16 residues. V was pared by 1 base and J by 2 bases, with 12 bases between. The germline V gene encodes CDR1 SGHAT and CDR2 FQNNGV. The CDR3 here is CASSLGPLATYNEQFF. The DNA of the CDR3 is TGTGCCAGCAGCTTAGGGCCCCTAGCCACCTACAATGAGCAGTTCTTC.

The rearrangement uses TRBV4-2 and TRBJ2-1; D is possibly TRBD2 (6 bases). The ends were cut back, 3 bases at V and 8 bases at J, with 14 bases in the middle. The CDR3 spans 14 residues. Germline CDR1 LGHNA, CDR2 YNFKEQ. CDR3 nucleotides: TGTGCCAGCAGCCATGGCGGGGCGAGGGATGAGCAGTTCTTC. It translates to CASSHGGARDEQFF.

The rearrangement uses TRBV29-1 and TRBJ2-3; D is ambiguous. Trimming removed 6 bases from V and 2 bases from J, with 12 bases in between. This CDR3 region has 13 residues. The germline CDR1 and CDR2 sequences are SQVTM and ANQGSEA. DNA for the CDR3: TGCAGCGTCGAGCTCTGGAACACAGATACGCAGTATTTT. Translation gives CSVELWNTDTQYF.

The rearrangement joins TRBV11-2 to TRBJ1-2; 9 nucleotides align to TRBD1. This CDR3 spans 14 amino acids. CDR1 SGHAT and CDR2 FQNNGV come from the germline V gene. Trimming at V came to 1 base and at J to 4 bases, leaving 1 base not matched to a gene. CDR3: CASSLGTGVYGYTF. The CDR3 DNA is TGTGCCAGCAGCTTAGGGACAGGGGTCTATGGCTACACCTTC.

The CDR3 DNA sequence: TGTGCCAGCAGCACCGGACAGCAAGAGACCCAGTACTTC. It encodes CASSTGQQETQYF. The chain is built from TRBV7-8 and TRBJ2-5, with D perhaps TRBD1 (6 bases). Germline V gives CDR1 SGHVS, CDR2 FQNEAQ. V dropped 5 bases and J dropped 2 bases, with 9 bases sitting between them. The CDR3 spans 13 residues.

The sample holds many counts of this clone. The chain has TRBV19 and TRBJ1-1, with TRBD1 matching 10 bases. V trimming: 7 bases; J trimming: 1 base; junction bases outside the gene matches: 6. The CDR3 is 15 amino acids. Germline CDR1 is LNHDA and CDR2 is SQIVND (reference sequence). The CDR3 sequence: CASIGQGVRNTEAFF. CDR3 bases: TGTGCCAGTATCGGACAGGGGGTTCGGAACACTGAAGCTTTCTTT.

The V and J genes are TRBV5-1 and TRBJ2-7; D gene ambiguous. The V gene's germline CDR1 is SGHRS and CDR2 YFSETQ. This CDR3 has 13 amino acids. V lost 6 bases and J 1 base, leaving 11 bases between the germline ends. The CDR3 DNA follows: TGCGCCAGCAAAGACACCGATTCCTACGAGCAGTACTTC. This codes for CASKDTDSYEQYF.

The chain is built from TRBV5-4 and TRBJ1-3, with D possibly matching TRBD1 (5 bases). Germline CDR1 SGHNT, CDR2 YYREEE (reference sequence). V was clipped by 0 bases and J by 0 bases, with 10 bases between them. The CDR3 is made up of 16 amino acids. The CDR3 is CASSLAGQGSGNTIYF. The CDR3 coding sequence is TGTGCCAGCAGCTTGGCTGGTCAGGGCTCTGGAAACACCATATATTTT.

This chain joins TRBV11-2 and TRBJ2-5, with 12 positions matching TRBD2. Trimming cost V 0 bases and J 11 bases; bases outside gene matches: 10. Germline-derived CDR1 and CDR2 are SGHAT and FQNNGV. The length of the CDR3 is 16 residues. The CDR3 bases are TGTGCCAGCAGCTTAGATGTTCTAGCGGGAGGGAGGGAGCAGTACTTC. It encodes CASSLDVLAGGREQYF.

J is TRBJ1-3 and V is TRBV28; tentative D call: TRBD1 (5 bases). The CDR3 is made up of 15 amino acids. V dropped 6 bases and J dropped 0 bases, with 12 bases sitting between them. Germline V gene lookup returns CDR1 MDHEN and CDR2 SYDVKM. The CDR3 is CASSDSGDSGNTIYF. CDR3 coding DNA: TGTGCCAGCAGCGACAGTGGAGACTCTGGAAACACCATATATTTT.

The chain carries TRBV11-3 and TRBJ2-5; D uncertain. Trimming left V 4 bases short and J 1 base short, with 10 bases between. Germline V CDR1 and CDR2: SGHNT, YENEEA. This CDR3 comprises 14 residues. CDR3 coding DNA: TGTGCCAGCAGCTCCGACAAGCTCCAAGAGACCCAGTACTTC. Protein product: CASSSDKLQETQYF.

The V call is TRBV29-1, the J call TRBJ1-5; D remains ambiguous. Germline V CDR1 and CDR2: SQVTM, ANQGSEA. Trimming took off 7 bases at V and 5 bases at J, with 12 bases between the two ends. The CDR3 consists of 12 residues. The CDR3 sequence: CSARDVHQPQHF. As DNA, the CDR3 is TGCAGCGCCAGAGATGTACATCAGCCCCAGCATTTT.